The 32 T cell receptor beta chains below all came from one sample that was sequenced in a study of shared clonotypes between healthy human individuals. TCRdb's table, derived via immunoSEQ multiplex PCR, lists solely in-frame clones and lacks some. The sample lists around 320,000 clones, over 75% occurring once. The sample comprised memory CD8+ T cells sorted from blood. Subset denoted: CD45RO+ cells pooled with CCR7-negative TemRA cells. These TCRs come from a man aged 18 to 30 in good health.

The V and J genes are TRBV5-5 and TRBJ2-1; D remains unclear. The V gene lost 3 bases and the J gene lost 5 bases, with 9 bases spanning the gap. CDR3 length: 13 residues. Germline V lookup: CDR1 SGHKS, CDR2 YYEKEE (reference sequence). CDR3 nucleotide sequence: TGTGCCAGCAGCTGGTACCCTAACAATGAGCAGTTCTTC. Its translation is CASSWYPNNEQFF.

The chain is built from TRBV4-1 and TRBJ1-5; D possibly corresponds to TRBD1 (6 bases). The V end was cut by 2 bases, the J end by 6 bases, with 17 bases between. This CDR3 is built from 16 residues. The germline gives CDR1 MGHRA, CDR2 YSYEKL. The DNA of the CDR3 is TGCGCCAGCAGCCAAATAGGGGGGGCGCGAGGTCAGCCCCAGCATTTT. Its translation: CASSQIGGARGQPQHF.

The sample holds many counts of this clone. V and J are TRBV6-1 and TRBJ2-7, with D perhaps matching TRBD2 (6 bases). The CDR3 sequence is 13 residues long. Germline CDR1 and CDR2: MNHNS and SASEGT. V was cut by 8 bases and J by 3 bases, with 14 bases left in between. This CDR3 is CASGLAILYEQYF. The DNA of the CDR3 is TGTGCCAGCGGGCTAGCGATCCTCTACGAGCAGTACTTC.

This chain connects TRBV5-5 to TRBJ1-2, with D perhaps TRBD1 (5 bases). Germline loops: CDR1 SGHKS, CDR2 YYEKEE (reference sequence). Between the trimmed V and J ends, which lost 1 base and 2 bases, there was a span of 18 bases. The CDR3 sequence is 17 residues long. CDR3 residues: CASSLWVPGTLNYGYTF. CDR3 nucleotides: TGTGCCAGCAGCTTGTGGGTCCCCGGGACCTTGAACTATGGCTACACCTTC.

This chain links TRBV4-1 with TRBJ2-4, with 7 bases aligning to TRBD1. The CDR3 is 12 residues long. The V and J ends lost 4 bases and 9 bases, in that order; junction bases with no gene match: 3. The germline V gene has CDR1 MGHRA and CDR2 YSYEKL. In DNA, the CDR3 is TGCGCCAGCAGCCGGGACAGTATCATTCAGTACTTC. Encoded protein: CASSRDSIIQYF.

V is TRBV27 and J is TRBJ2-3; D is unclear. This CDR3 has 12 amino acids. Germline values: CDR1 MNHEY, CDR2 SMNVEV (reference sequence). V gave up 4 bases and J gave up 6 bases, with 8 bases separating them. The CDR3 is CASSSPSDTQYF. For the CDR3, the DNA is TGTGCCAGCAGTTCTCCTTCCGATACGCAGTATTTT.

The chain uses TRBV6-6 and TRBJ1-5; maybe TRBD1 (5 bases). The V gene's germline CDR1 is MNHNY and CDR2 SVGAGI (reference sequence). The V and J ends lost 0 bases and 4 bases respectively, with 13 bases between them. The CDR3 spans 16 residues. The CDR3 DNA reads as TGTGCCAGCAGTTACTCGAGTAGGGGCCCTAATCAGCCCCAGCATTTT. It yields the protein CASSYSSRGPNQPQHF.

In DNA, the CDR3 is TGTGCCAGCAGCTTAGAATTCGACACCGGGGAGCTGTTTTTT. Protein sequence: CASSLEFDTGELFF. The chain employs TRBV11-2 and TRBJ2-2; D not resolved. Trimming took off 0 bases at V and 3 bases at J, with 5 bases between the two ends. CDR3 size: 14 residues. Germline CDR1 and CDR2: SGHAT and FQNNGV.

The chain employs TRBV7-9 and TRBJ2-1; possible D gene TRBD2, 6 bases. Looked up from germline, CDR1 is SEHNR and CDR2 is FQNEAQ (reference sequence). The V gene lost 5 bases and the J gene lost 3 bases, with 8 bases spanning the gap. This CDR3 region has 13 residues. CDR3 loop: CASSMGLYNEQFF. The CDR3, as DNA: TGTGCCAGCAGCATGGGACTCTACAATGAGCAGTTCTTC.

This clone was recorded once. CDR3 sequence: CASSGYGRAGVSNEQFF. In DNA, the CDR3 is TGTGCCAGCAGCGGATACGGGAGGGCCGGGGTTTCTAATGAGCAGTTCTTC. J is TRBJ2-1 and V is TRBV11-2; 8 nucleotides match TRBD2. The CDR3 has 17 residues. From germline, CDR1 is SGHAT and CDR2 FQNNGV. V gave up 5 bases and J gave up 7 bases; unmatched junction bases: 16.

The chain has TRBV11-2 and TRBJ2-1; no firm D call. The ends were cut back, 5 bases at V and 2 bases at J, with 13 bases in the middle. Looked up from germline, CDR1 is SGHAT and CDR2 is FQNNGV. The CDR3 length is 15 residues. CDR3 residues: CASSPLRGTYNEQFF. The CDR3 DNA sequence: TGTGCCAGCAGCCCGCTTAGAGGAACCTACAATGAGCAGTTCTTC. The variable domain in full, with the rest retrieved from reference TRBV11-2 and TRBJ2-1, is EAGVAQSPRYKIIEKRQSVAFWCNPISGHATLYWYQQILGQGPKLLIQFQNNGVVDDSQLPKDRFSAERLKGVDSTLKIQPAKLEDSAVYLCASSPLRGTYNEQFFGPGTRLTVL.

The chain is built from TRBV5-1 and TRBJ2-7, with TRBD2 matching 7 bases. Per germline, CDR1 SGHRS and CDR2 YFSETQ. This CDR3 is built from 15 residues. Unmatched junction bases numbered 11, after V lost 5 bases and J lost 3 bases. The CDR3 region is CASSPSGGVHYEQYF. The CDR3 coding sequence is TGCGCCAGCAGTCCTTCGGGGGGAGTCCACTACGAGCAGTACTTC. The full variable domain, completed using reference TRBV5-1 and TRBJ2-7, is KAGVTQTPRYLIKTRGQQVTLSCSPISGHRSVSWYQQTPGQGLQFLFEYFSETQRNKGNFPGRFSGRQFSNSRSEMNVSTLELGDSALYLCASSPSGGVHYEQYFGPGTRLTVT.

On this clone: At one of its ends the junction is not consistent with the germline gene, which may arise from a read error. The genes are TRBV5-1 and TRBJ2-7, with D perhaps matching TRBD2 (6 bases). The CDR3 is 15 residues long. CDR1 is SGHRS, CDR2 YFSETQ, per germline. The CDR3 DNA sequence: TGCGCCAGCAGGTTGGAGGGACCCAGCTCCTACGAGCAGTACTTC. This encodes CASRLEGPSSYEQYF. Using reference TRBV5-1 and TRBJ2-7 for the parts outside the CDR3, the full variable domain is KAGVTQTPRYLIKTRGQQVTLSCSPISGHRSVSWYQQTPGQGLQFLFEYFSETQRNKGNFPGRFSGRQFSNSRSEMNVSTLELGDSALYLCASRLEGPSSYEQYFGPGTRLTVT.

The chain has TRBV2 and TRBJ2-4; weak D call: TRBD2 (6 bases). Trimming shortened V by 1 base and J by 3 bases, and 13 bases separated the two germline ends. CDR3 length equals 16 residues. From germline, CDR1 is SNHLY and CDR2 FYNNEI. The CDR3 nucleotides read TGTGCCAGCAGTGAAGGAACGGGAGCAGTCAAAAACATTCAGTACTTC. This sequence encodes CASSEGTGAVKNIQYF. The full variable domain, in which reference TRBV2 and TRBJ2-4 provide the parts outside the CDR3, is EPEVTQTPSHQVTQMGQEVILRCVPISNHLYFYWYRQILGQKVEFLVSFYNNEISEKSEIFDDQFSVERPDGSNFTLKIRSTKLEDSAMYFCASSEGTGAVKNIQYFGAGTRLSVL.

This clone came up once. The chain links TRBV10-3 to TRBJ2-7, with 7 bases that match TRBD2. The germline V gene has CDR1 ENHRY and CDR2 SYGVKD. The CDR3 loop spans 14 amino acids. The V gene end was trimmed by 6 bases and the J gene end by 0 bases; junction bases not matched to a gene: 5. The CDR3: CAISQAGSSYEQYF. The CDR3, as DNA: TGTGCCATCAGCCAAGCGGGGAGCTCCTACGAGCAGTACTTC.

The rearrangement links TRBV7-8 to TRBJ2-7; D perhaps matches TRBD2 (6 bases). The CDR3 is made up of 18 amino acids. Germline CDR1 and CDR2: SGHVS and FQNEAQ. Trimming removed 3 bases at V and 3 bases at J, with 24 bases between. CDR3 amino acids: CASSFPSGPPKAGYEQYF. CDR3 bases: TGTGCCAGCAGCTTTCCTTCTGGGCCACCAAAAGCGGGCTACGAGCAGTACTTC.

The CDR3 nucleotides are TGTGCCAGCAGTCTCGGGACACTCTCCTACAATGAGCAGTTCTTC. Translation gives CASSLGTLSYNEQFF. The chain recombines TRBV28 with TRBJ2-1; D possibly corresponds to TRBD1 (6 bases). The germline CDR1 and CDR2 sequences are MDHEN and SYDVKM. There are 15 residues in the CDR3. Between the trimmed V and J ends, which lost 5 bases and 0 bases, there was a span of 11 bases.

The genes are TRBV15 and TRBJ1-4, with D possibly matching TRBD1 (6 bases). Germline CDR1 reads LNHNV; CDR2 reads YYDKDF (reference sequence). V lost 4 bases to trimming and J lost 7 bases, with 13 bases between them. The CDR3 consists of 14 residues. CDR3 region: CATSNGGLGEKLFF. In DNA, the CDR3 is TGTGCCACCAGCAATGGGGGGCTCGGTGAAAAACTGTTTTTT.

V usage is TRBV6-1 and J usage is TRBJ1-2; 7 bases are shared with TRBD1. From germline, CDR1 is MNHNS and CDR2 SASEGT. Trimming at V came to 6 bases and at J to 5 bases, leaving 6 bases not matched to a gene. This CDR3 is 13 amino acids long. The CDR3 bases are TGTGCCAGCAGCCGACAGGGATGGTATGGCTACACCTTC. Translated, it gives CASSRQGWYGYTF.

The chain has TRBV27 and TRBJ1-4; D unresolved. From germline, CDR1 is MNHEY and CDR2 SMNVEV (reference sequence). The CDR3 spans 14 residues. The V and J ends lost 3 bases and 8 bases respectively, with 13 bases between them. The DNA for the CDR3 is TGTGCCAGCAGTTTCCGAAAAGGTACCGAAAAACTGTTTTTT. Amino acids: CASSFRKGTEKLFF.

Only a few counts were recorded for this clone. The chain recombines TRBV2 with TRBJ2-3, with a possible D match to TRBD2 (5 bases). The CDR3 spans 10 residues. The V gene's germline CDR1 is SNHLY and CDR2 FYNNEI. Trimming removed 6 bases at V and 9 bases at J, with 7 bases between. CDR3 bases: TGTGCCAGCAGGTCGGGGACGCAGTATTTT. This sequence encodes CASRSGTQYF.

For this clone: Since a much larger clone is just one base distant, this may be a read error. The chain carries TRBV5-6 and TRBJ2-7; D gene ambiguous. The V gene's germline CDR1 is SGHDT and CDR2 YYEEEE. Trimming removed 1 base at V and 3 bases at J, with 2 bases between. The CDR3 is made up of 11 amino acids. This CDR3 is CASSLYYEQYF. The CDR3 DNA reads as TGTGCCAGCAGCTTGTACTACGAGCAGTACTTC.

The chain links TRBV4-2 to TRBJ1-3, with 7 bases lining up with TRBD1. Trimming took 1 base from V and 0 from J; bases not matched to a gene: 6. The germline V gene has CDR1 LGHNA and CDR2 YNFKEQ. The CDR3 spans 17 residues. CDR3 in DNA: TGTGCCAGCAGCCAAGTACGTGAGGGGGCCTCTGGAAACACCATATATTTT. It specifies CASSQVREGASGNTIYF.

V and J are TRBV25-1 and TRBJ2-1; possibly TRBD1 for D (7 bases). The CDR3 contains 16 residues. The V end lost 4 bases, the J end lost 4 bases, and 17 bases lay between the germline ends. Looked up from germline, CDR1 is MGHDK and CDR2 is SYGVNS. This chain's CDR3 is CASSGPGGTAYNEQFF. The CDR3 region has the DNA TGTGCCAGCAGTGGCCCTGGCGGGACAGCTTACAATGAGCAGTTCTTC.

This chain connects TRBV15 to TRBJ2-7; TRBD2 matches 7 bases. The germline V gene has CDR1 LNHNV and CDR2 YYDKDF (reference sequence). The J segment lost 5 bases and the V segment lost 1 base, leaving 11 bases of the junction unmatched. This CDR3 is built from 16 residues. The CDR3 spells CATSRVGRGGAHEQYF. Here the CDR3 DNA reads TGTGCCACCAGCAGAGTAGGGAGGGGAGGGGCCCACGAGCAGTACTTC.

The gene calls are TRBV27 and TRBJ2-1; 7 bases line up with TRBD1. V shed 3 bases, J shed 7 bases, and the junction held 6 bases outside the gene matches. Germline CDR1 reads MNHEY; CDR2 reads SMNVEV (reference sequence). CDR3 length: 14 amino acids. The DNA of the CDR3 is TGTGCCAGCAGTTTGGGGACAGTAGGTAATGAGCAGTTCTTC. Translated: CASSLGTVGNEQFF.

The CDR3 DNA reads as TGTGCCATCCATAAGGGTGATCGACCGATCGGTGAGCAGTTCTTC. Protein: CAIHKGDRPIGEQFF. The V call is TRBV10-3, the J call TRBJ2-1; the D is unclear. The germline CDR1 and CDR2 sequences are ENHRY and SYGVKD. The ends were cut back, 8 bases at V and 9 bases at J, with 23 bases in the middle. This CDR3 comprises 15 residues.

CDR3 sequence: CASLSGTYEQYF. The CDR3 DNA follows: TGTGCCAGCCTTAGCGGGACCTACGAGCAGTACTTC. The J gene is TRBJ2-7, the V gene TRBV27; 8 bases are shared with TRBD2. The CDR3 covers 12 residues. Germline CDR1 reads MNHEY; CDR2 reads SMNVEV (reference sequence). Trimming at V came to 8 bases and at J to 2 bases, leaving 2 bases not matched to a gene.

The gene calls are TRBV27 and TRBJ2-7; TRBD1 agrees at 10 bases. This CDR3 comprises 16 residues. The germline CDR1 and CDR2 sequences are MNHEY and SMNVEV (reference sequence). The ends lost 0 bases at V and 3 bases at J; junction bases unmatched: 5. The chain's CDR3 is CASSLSRGTGVYEQYF. The CDR3 nucleotides read TGTGCCAGCAGTTTATCGAGGGGGACAGGGGTCTACGAGCAGTACTTC.

This clone came up a few times. The chain couples TRBV6-5 to TRBJ2-3; 11 bases match TRBD2. V was clipped by 6 bases and J by 5 bases; unmatched bases: 7. Germline values: CDR1 MNHEY, CDR2 SVGAGI. The CDR3 is 15 residues long. In DNA form, the CDR3 reads TGTGCCAGCAGACTAGCGGGAGCCGGGTTAGATACGCAGTATTTT. Its translation is CASRLAGAGLDTQYF.

This chain uses TRBV27 with TRBJ2-2, with 8 bases aligning to TRBD2. In germline, CDR1 is MNHEY, CDR2 SMNVEV (reference sequence). This CDR3 is built from 17 residues. After removal of 2 bases from V and 3 bases from J, the junction contained 8 bases not matched to a gene. The CDR3 loop reads CASSLKVAGWDTGELFF. The DNA of the CDR3 is TGTGCCAGCAGTTTAAAGGTAGCGGGATGGGACACCGGGGAGCTGTTTTTT.

The rearrangement links TRBV5-1 to TRBJ1-1; 9 bases line up with TRBD1. After removal of 0 bases from V and 5 bases from J, the junction contained 5 bases not matched to a gene. The CDR3 sequence is 15 residues long. Germline lookup yields CDR1 SGHRS and CDR2 YFSETQ. This CDR3 reads CASSLAGQGSTEAFF. CDR3 DNA: TGCGCCAGCAGCTTGGCGGGACAGGGCAGTACTGAAGCTTTCTTT.